What follows is one T cell receptor (beta chain) and its context. Its specificity is unknown. Germline V gene sequence: CDR1 LNHNV, CDR2 YYDKDF (reference sequence). V lost 0 bases and J 8 bases, leaving 11 bases between the germline ends. The CDR3 has 14 amino acids. Profiling relied on immunoSEQ multiplex PCR, and the TCRdb table lists in-frame clones only, not all of them. The table shows about 180,000 clones, with about 90% occurring only once. This sample stems from a study of T cell responses to AZD1222 COVID-19 vaccine. Study outcomes and limitations: Across spike, vaccine-associated CD4 TCRs were found, dominant at 160-218 and 743-854. Among the donors, most were white British and more were female, and clonal diversity was possibly underestimated. As reported, nearly half of all spike-specific TCRs target variant regions that are unmutated. An increase in Spike-specific TCR breadth and depth was observed after two AZD1222 doses.

This receptor was obtained from an adult in good health. The chain has TRBV15 and TRBJ2-1; D is perhaps TRBD2 (5 bases). This specimen was peripheral blood, taken on day 0 of AZD1222 vaccination. The CDR3 nucleotides read TGTGCCACCAGCAGAGATCGAGTCGGGGATGAGCAGTTCTTC. Protein sequence: CATSRDRVGDEQFF.